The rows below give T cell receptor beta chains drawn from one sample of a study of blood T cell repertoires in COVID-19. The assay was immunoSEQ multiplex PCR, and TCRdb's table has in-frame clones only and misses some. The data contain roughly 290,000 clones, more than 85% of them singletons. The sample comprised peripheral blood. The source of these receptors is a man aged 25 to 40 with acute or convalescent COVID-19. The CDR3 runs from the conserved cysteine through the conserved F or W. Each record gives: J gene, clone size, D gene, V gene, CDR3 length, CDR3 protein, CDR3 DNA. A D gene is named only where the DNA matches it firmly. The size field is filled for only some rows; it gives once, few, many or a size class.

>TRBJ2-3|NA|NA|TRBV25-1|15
CASSPDRIRTDTQYF
TGTGCCAGCTCACCAGACAGGATTCGTACAGATACGCAGTATTTT
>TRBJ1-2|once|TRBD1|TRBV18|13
CASSPGQEYGYTF
TGTGCCAGCTCACCAGGACAGGAGTATGGCTACACCTTC
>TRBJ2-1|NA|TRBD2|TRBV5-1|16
CASGVAGGLSYNEQFF
TGCGCCAGCGGGGTAGCGGGAGGGCTCTCCTACAATGAGCAGTTCTTC
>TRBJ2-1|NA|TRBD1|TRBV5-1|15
CASSVGQGFYNEQFF
TGCGCCAGCAGCGTGGGACAGGGGTTCTACAATGAGCAGTTCTTC
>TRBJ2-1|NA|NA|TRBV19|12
CASGLTYNEQFF
TGTGCCAGTGGGCTTACATACAATGAGCAGTTCTTC
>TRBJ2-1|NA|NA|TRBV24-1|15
CATSEGREAYNEQFF
TGTGCCACCAGTGAGGGCAGGGAGGCCTACAATGAGCAGTTCTTC
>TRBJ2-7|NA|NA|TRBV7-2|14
CASSLAREVNEQYF
TGTGCCAGCAGCTTAGCCAGGGAGGTCAACGAGCAGTACTTC
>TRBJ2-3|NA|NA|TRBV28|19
CASSPPDSRVYLSTDTQYF
TGTGCCAGCAGTCCCCCGGACAGCCGAGTGTATTTGAGCACAGATACGCAGTATTTT
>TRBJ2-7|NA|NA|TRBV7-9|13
CASSITSGYEQYF
TGTGCCAGCAGCATAACCTCGGGCTACGAGCAGTACTTC
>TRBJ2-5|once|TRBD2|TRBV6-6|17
CASSPLAGGRRGETQYF
TGTGCCAGCAGTCCTCTAGCGGGAGGGCGACGCGGGGAGACCCAGTACTTC
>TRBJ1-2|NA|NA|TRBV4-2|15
CASSQDQGASVESTF
TGTGCCAGCAGCCAAGATCAAGGGGCGAGCGTCGAGTCCACCTTC
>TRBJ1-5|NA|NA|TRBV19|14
CASSMAQEYQPQHF
TGTGCCAGTAGTATGGCCCAGGAATATCAGCCCCAGCATTTT
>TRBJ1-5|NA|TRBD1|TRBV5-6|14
CASSFGTGDQPQHF
TGTGCCAGCAGCTTTGGGACAGGGGATCAGCCCCAGCATTTT
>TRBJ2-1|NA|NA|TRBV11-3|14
CASSLDRGYGEQFF
TGTGCCAGCAGCTTAGATCGGGGGTATGGTGAGCAGTTCTTC
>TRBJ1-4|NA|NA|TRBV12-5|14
CASGLGQLNEKLFF
TGTGCTAGTGGTTTGGGACAGCTTAATGAAAAACTGTTTTTT